These 23 T cell receptor beta chains share one sample of origin, sequenced in a study of post-analysis software for immune sequencing data. Whole-study findings and limits: Several TRBV segments were more frequent in patients than controls; TRBV5-6, TRBV5-1 and TRBV20-1 belonged to this group.

Carried by the TCR beta cDNA libraries were unique molecular identifiers. TCRdb recomputed calls from the PCR reads with MiXCR, one row per CDR3 protein. The sample records more than 450,000 distinct CDR3 sequences, about 44% being singletons. These receptors lack a known antigen. Specimen: blood. The receptors derive from a girl aged 10-17 years with multiple sclerosis.

J is TRBJ2-3 and V is TRBV6-6; 11 bases match TRBD2. After removal of 7 bases from V and 0 bases from J, the junction contained 3 bases not matched to a gene. The CDR3 is 15 amino acids. Germline values: CDR1 MNHNY, CDR2 SVGAGI (reference sequence). CDR3 sequence: CASIRTSGSTDTQYF. CDR3 nucleotides: TGTGCCAGCATACGGACTAGCGGGAGCACAGATACGCAGTATTTT.

This clonotype was observed a handful of times. The chain has TRBV30 and TRBJ2-7; D gene ambiguous. Looked up from germline, CDR1 is GTSNPN and CDR2 is SVGIG (reference sequence). V dropped 3 bases and J dropped 2 bases, with 8 bases sitting between them. The length of the CDR3 is 12 residues. In nucleotides, the CDR3 is TGTGCCTGGAGGGGCAGAACCTACGAGCAGTACTTC. It codes for CAWRGRTYEQYF.

There are a few counts of this clonotype. The chain links TRBV12-3 or TRBV12-4 to TRBJ2-7, with 14 bases fitting TRBD2. CDR3 length: 18 residues. Unmatched junction bases numbered 11, after V lost 5 bases and J lost 2 bases. The CDR3 coding sequence is TGTGCCAGCAGTGCCCAAGACGGACTAGCGGGGGGAGCCTACGAGCAGTACTTC. It codes for CASSAQDGLAGGAYEQYF.

This clonotype has just a few counts. V gene TRBV29-1 combines with J gene TRBJ1-1; no firm D call. The CDR3 is 15 amino acids. Trimming cost V 2 bases and J 3 bases, with 16 bases left between them. From germline, CDR1 is SQVTM and CDR2 ANQGSEA. In DNA, the CDR3 is TGCAGCGTTGAACTTCCTGTCTCAAAGGACACTGAAGCTTTCTTT. This translates into CSVELPVSKDTEAFF. Based on the CDR3 plus reference TRBV29-1 and TRBJ1-1, the full variable domain is SAVISQKPSRDICQRGTSLTIQCQVDSQVTMMFWYRQQPGQSLTLIATANQGSEATYESGFVIDKFPISRPNLTFSTLTVSNMSPEDSSIYLCSVELPVSKDTEAFFGQGTRLTVV.

The CDR3 nucleotides are TGTGCCAGCCGCCCACGACGCACGAGCGCCCAAGGGGGGGAGACCCAGTACTTC. Protein product: CASRPRRTSAQGGETQYF. The chain employs TRBV12-3 or TRBV12-4 and TRBJ2-5; tentatively, D is TRBD1 or TRBD2 (6 bases each). Trimming took 8 bases from V and 5 from J, leaving 30 bases between them. This CDR3 has 18 amino acids.

J is TRBJ2-1 and V is TRBV20-1; 10 bases align to TRBD2. The CDR3 runs 10 residues. The germline CDR1 and CDR2 sequences are DFQATT and SNEGSKA (reference sequence). The DNA of the CDR3 is TGCGCTAGCGGGAGACCACGACCGTTCTTC. This sequence encodes CASGRPRPFF.

This clonotype has a handful of counts. The chain links TRBV6-5 to TRBJ1-1, with D tentatively TRBD1 (5 bases). CDR1 is MNHEY and CDR2 is SVGAGI in the germline V gene. CDR3 length: 16 residues. The germline V and J ends were trimmed by 6 bases and 3 bases, with 20 bases remaining between them. This chain's CDR3 is CASSQLGVLGHTEAFF. As DNA, the CDR3 is TGTGCCAGCAGCCAACTCGGGGTTTTGGGGCACACTGAAGCTTTCTTT.

V usage is TRBV11-2 and J usage is TRBJ2-7; D unresolved. The germline V gene encodes CDR1 SGHAT and CDR2 FQNNGV. This CDR3 is built from 14 residues. V lost 0 bases, J lost 2 bases, and 8 bases lay in between. CDR3 in amino acids: CASSLDVGPYEQYF. The CDR3 coding sequence is TGTGCCAGCAGCTTAGATGTAGGTCCCTACGAGCAGTACTTC.

This clonotype has just a few counts. This chain joins TRBV20-1 and TRBJ1-2; TRBD1 might be the D (5 bases). V shed 6 bases and J shed 0 bases, with 11 bases lying between them. This CDR3 comprises 13 residues. The germline V gene encodes CDR1 DFQATT and CDR2 SNEGSKA (reference sequence). The CDR3 DNA reads TGCAGTGCCCCACAGGATACTAACTATGGCTACACCTTC. It encodes CSAPQDTNYGYTF.

The chain carries TRBV5-1 and TRBJ2-5, with 7 positions matching TRBD1. V gave up 0 bases and J gave up 6 bases; unmatched junction bases: 8. CDR3 length: 15 residues. Germline loops: CDR1 SGHRS, CDR2 YFSETQ. CDR3 bases: TGCGCCAGCAGCTTGGAGGGGGCCCGAGAGCAGACCCAGTACTTC. This sequence encodes CASSLEGAREQTQYF.

This chain joins TRBV20-1 and TRBJ2-7; no firm D call. CDR3 length: 13 residues. Trimming took 0 bases from V and 3 from J, leaving 9 bases between them. Germline assignment: CDR1 DFQATT and CDR2 SNEGSKA (reference sequence). CDR3 nucleotide sequence: TGCAGTGCTAGAGATATCTCGAACTACGAGCAGTACTTC. Residues: CSARDISNYEQYF.

About this clonotype: The junction shows a germline mismatch at one end, possibly a read error. V gene TRBV30 combines with J gene TRBJ2-3, with D unresolved. The CDR3 has 13 residues. Germline V gives CDR1 GTSNPN, CDR2 SVGIG (reference sequence). DNA of the CDR3: TGTGCCTGGTCCTTAAGCAGCACAGATACGCGGTATTTT. It translates to CAWSLSSTDTRYF.

This clonotype turned up a few times. V and J are TRBV7-3 and TRBJ2-3, with D perhaps TRBD1 (5 bases). CDR1 is SGHTA and CDR2 is FQGTGA in the germline V gene. The ends were cut back, 5 bases at V and 5 bases at J, with 11 bases in the middle. The CDR3 extends over 13 amino acids. Here the CDR3 DNA reads TGTGCCAGCAGCCCAGGGATCCTAGATACGCAGTATTTT. Residues: CASSPGILDTQYF. Based on the CDR3 plus reference TRBV7-3 and TRBJ2-3, the full variable domain is GAGVSQTPSNKVTEKGKYVELRCDPISGHTALYWYRQSLGQGPEFLIYFQGTGAADDSGLPNDRFFAVRPEGSVSTLKIQRTERGDSAVYLCASSPGILDTQYFGPGTRLTVL.

The chain combines TRBV12-3 or TRBV12-4 with TRBJ2-3, with 10 bases lining up with TRBD1. J was trimmed by 0 bases and V by 4 bases; bases with no gene match: 7. CDR3 length equals 17 residues. The CDR3 region has the DNA TGTGCCAGCAGTTCAGGGACAGGGGCCTCTAGCACAGATACGCAGTATTTT. It yields the protein CASSSGTGASSTDTQYF.

V gene TRBV5-1 combines with J gene TRBJ2-3, with 13 nucleotides matching TRBD2. Looked up from germline, CDR1 is SGHRS and CDR2 is YFSETQ. After removal of 5 bases from V and 2 bases from J, the junction contained 2 bases not matched to a gene. The CDR3 spans 15 residues. CDR3 residues: CASRTSGRHTDTQYF. The CDR3, as DNA: TGCGCCAGCAGGACTAGCGGGAGGCACACAGATACGCAGTATTTT.

Worth noting for this clonotype: Germline is not matched at one junction end, which may reflect a read error. The V gene is TRBV27, the J gene TRBJ2-1; D is unclear. The germline CDR1 and CDR2 sequences are MNHEY and SMNVEV (reference sequence). The CDR3 extends over 12 amino acids. For the CDR3, the DNA is TGTGTCAGCAGTTTATCTCACAATGAGCAGTTCTTC. Protein product: CVSSLSHNEQFF.

There are a few counts of this clonotype. The chain carries TRBV29-1 and TRBJ2-5, with a tentative D call TRBD2 (6 bases). V was clipped by 4 bases and J by 1 base, with 13 bases between them. The CDR3 totals 14 residues. From germline, CDR1 is SQVTM and CDR2 ANQGSEA. CDR3 loop: CSVGFAGRQETQYF. The CDR3 DNA reads TGCAGCGTTGGTTTCGCGGGGCGCCAAGAGACCCAGTACTTC.

The genes are TRBV29-1 and TRBJ2-7, with TRBD1 identical over 8 bases. Germline V gene sequence: CDR1 SQVTM, CDR2 ANQGSEA. The CDR3 length is 13 residues. V gave up 0 bases and J gave up 5 bases; unmatched junction bases: 3. This chain's CDR3 is CSVEDDRGDEQYF. In DNA, the CDR3 is TGCAGCGTTGAAGATGACAGGGGAGACGAGCAGTACTTC.

The J gene is TRBJ2-5, the V gene TRBV7-3; 10 positions match TRBD2. Per the germline V gene, CDR1 is SGHTA and CDR2 is FQGTGA. The CDR3 covers 15 residues. The V segment lost 5 bases and the J segment 3 bases; nucleotides outside the gene matches: 6. Here the CDR3 DNA reads TGTGCCAGCAGCCCCGGGCTAGCGGGGGAAGAGACCCAGTACTTC. Encoded protein: CASSPGLAGEETQYF.

This rearrangement joins TRBV24-1 to TRBJ2-7; 7 nucleotides line up with TRBD1. The CDR3 is made up of 13 amino acids. CDR1 and CDR2 (germline): KGHDR, SFDVKD. Unmatched junction bases numbered 0, after V lost 3 bases and J lost 2 bases. Here the CDR3 DNA reads TGTGCCACCAGTGATCAGGGGGCCTACGAGCAGTACTTC. Translation gives CATSDQGAYEQYF.

The chain carries TRBV9 and TRBJ2-4, with 9 bases that match TRBD1. The J call may not be correct, given that the DNA end is closer to TRBJ2-7. In germline, CDR1 is SGDLS, CDR2 YYNGEE. The CDR3 has 15 residues. The CDR3 protein is CASSVGTGAIDEQYF. For the CDR3, the DNA is TGTGCCAGCAGCGTAGGGACAGGGGCCATCGACGAGCAGTACTTC.

This clonotype has only a few counts. This chain links TRBV12-3 or TRBV12-4 with TRBJ2-3; 8 nucleotides agree with TRBD2. The junction had 11 bases not matched to a gene; V was cut back by 7 bases and J by 2 bases. CDR3 length: 16 residues. CDR3 nucleotides: TGTGCCAGCACCCCCGGTACTAGCGGCCTCACAGATACGCAGTATTTT. It codes for CASTPGTSGLTDTQYF.

This chain connects TRBV10-3 to TRBJ2-1; D is possibly TRBD1 or TRBD2 (5 bases each). Germline V gene sequence: CDR1 ENHRY, CDR2 SYGVKD. V lost 4 bases, J lost 4 bases, and 8 bases lay in between. The CDR3 runs 13 residues. CDR3 sequence reads: CAISGGAYNEQFF. In DNA, the CDR3 is TGTGCCATCAGTGGAGGGGCTTACAATGAGCAGTTCTTC.